A single sample is the source of the 12 T cell receptor beta chains below, sequenced in a study of cytomegalovirus exposure and HLA in healthy donors. The PCR had 60 Vbeta and 13 Jbeta primers. Profiling relied on immunoSEQ multiplex PCR, and the TCRdb table lists in-frame clones only, not all of them. Counted here are some 150,000 clones, less than 65% occurring once; the ten biggest clones make up about 2.9%. Sequenced input: PBMCs. Receptors were obtained from a woman aged 25 to 39 in good health and CMV-seropositive.

The table lists this clone with a few counts. The chain links TRBV2 to TRBJ2-1; possible D gene TRBD1, 6 bases. V was clipped by 6 bases and J by 4 bases, with 19 bases between them. The CDR3 consists of 16 residues. CDR1 and CDR2 (germline): SNHLY, FYNNEI. CDR3 amino acids: CASRSGQLNLYNEQFF. The CDR3 DNA sequence: TGTGCCAGCAGATCCGGACAGCTAAACCTTTACAATGAGCAGTTCTTC.

V is TRBV5-8 and J is TRBJ1-3; possibly TRBD1 for D (6 bases). CDR3 size: 15 residues. V was cut by 3 bases and J by 1 base, with 11 bases left in between. Looked up from germline, CDR1 is SGHTS and CDR2 is YDEGEE. CDR3 sequence reads: CASSSGQSSGNTIYF. As DNA, the CDR3 is TGTGCCAGCAGCTCTGGACAGTCGTCTGGAAACACCATATATTTT.

The rearrangement uses TRBV27 and TRBJ2-7; TRBD1 agrees at 7 bases. The CDR3 totals 13 residues. Looked up from germline, CDR1 is MNHEY and CDR2 is SMNVEV (reference sequence). The junction had 5 bases not matched to a gene; V was cut back by 3 bases and J by 6 bases. The CDR3 here is CASSLQGQTEQYF. CDR3 DNA: TGTGCCAGCAGTTTGCAGGGACAGACCGAGCAGTACTTC.

CDR3 in DNA: TGTGCCAGCAGCCCCGAACTAGCGGGAGGGACAGATACGCAGTATTTT. Its protein product is CASSPELAGGTDTQYF. The chain links TRBV4-2 to TRBJ2-3, with TRBD2 matching over 13 bases. Germline values: CDR1 LGHNA, CDR2 YNFKEQ. CDR3 length: 16 amino acids. The V gene end was trimmed by 4 bases and the J gene end by 3 bases; junction bases not matched to a gene: 4.

The chain combines TRBV28 with TRBJ1-2; D is ambiguous. There are 11 residues in the CDR3. The germline V gene has CDR1 MDHEN and CDR2 SYDVKM. V shed 5 bases and J shed 10 bases, with 11 bases lying between them. The CDR3 DNA follows: TGTGCCAGCAGTCCAGGTCGTTACTACACCTTC. This translates into CASSPGRYYTF.

The chain carries TRBV4-2 and TRBJ2-4; 11 bases map to TRBD2. In germline, CDR1 is LGHNA, CDR2 YNFKEQ. Unmatched junction bases numbered 7, after V lost 5 bases and J lost 1 base. The CDR3 spans 17 residues. As DNA, the CDR3 is TGTGCCAGCAGCGTAGCGGGGGGGGCCCCGGCCAAAAACATTCAGTACTTC. It yields the protein CASSVAGGAPAKNIQYF.

This chain links TRBV6-5 with TRBJ1-2; no clear D gene. Germline CDR1 MNHEY, CDR2 SVGAGI. Trimming stripped 0 bases from V and 8 bases from J, with 16 bases between. The CDR3 runs 15 residues. CDR3 loop: CASSYSTGGLEGYTF. For the CDR3, the DNA is TGTGCCAGCAGTTACTCAACCGGAGGTTTGGAAGGCTACACCTTC.

The J gene is TRBJ1-2, the V gene TRBV2; D is undetermined. V was clipped by 3 bases and J by 4 bases, with 6 bases between them. The CDR3 spans 12 residues. In germline, CDR1 is SNHLY, CDR2 FYNNEI. CDR3 in DNA: TGTGCCAGCAGTGAGGGCAGCTATGGCTACACCTTC. It is translated as CASSEGSYGYTF. Full variable domain (outside the CDR3, taken from reference TRBV2 and TRBJ1-2): EPEVTQTPSHQVTQMGQEVILRCVPISNHLYFYWYRQILGQKVEFLVSFYNNEISEKSEIFDDQFSVERPDGSNFTLKIRSTKLEDSAMYFCASSEGSYGYTFGSGTRLTVV.

V usage is TRBV7-9 and J usage is TRBJ1-3, with D possibly TRBD1 on 6 matching bases. This CDR3 region has 14 residues. CDR1 and CDR2 from the germline V gene are SEHNR and FQNEAQ (reference sequence). With 5 bases removed from V and 0 bases from J, the gap between germline ends came to 8 bases. The CDR3 DNA follows: TGTGCCAGCAGCCCAGGGGTCTCTGGAAACACCATATATTTT. Amino acid sequence: CASSPGVSGNTIYF.

The chain is built from TRBV4-2 and TRBJ1-1, with TRBD1 as a possible D gene (5 bases). Germline CDR1 reads LGHNA; CDR2 reads YNFKEQ. CDR3 size: 14 residues. V was cut by 5 bases and J by 4 bases, with 14 bases left in between. In nucleotides, the CDR3 is TGTGCCAGCAGCGAACAGGTCAGAGCCACTGAAGCTTTCTTT. Its protein is CASSEQVRATEAFF.

The genes are TRBV30 and TRBJ1-5; D unclear. CDR3 size: 15 residues. Germline assignment: CDR1 GTSNPN and CDR2 SVGIG (reference sequence). V lost 0 bases and J 0 bases, leaving 9 bases between the germline ends. CDR3 nucleotides: TGTGCCTGGAGTGTAGCGCGCCATAGCAATCAGCCCCAGCATTTT. This translates into CAWSVARHSNQPQHF.

Comment on this clone: Within the sample, other DNA sequences also encode this same CDR3. The rearrangement uses TRBV6-5 and TRBJ2-3, with D unclear. The germline gives CDR1 MNHEY, CDR2 SVGAGI. CDR3 length: 15 amino acids. V was shortened by 2 bases and J by 1 base, with 10 bases between the two germline ends. CDR3 nucleotide sequence: TGTGCCAGCAGTTACACCCTGAGCGGCACAGATACGCAGTATTTT. It specifies CASSYTLSGTDTQYF.